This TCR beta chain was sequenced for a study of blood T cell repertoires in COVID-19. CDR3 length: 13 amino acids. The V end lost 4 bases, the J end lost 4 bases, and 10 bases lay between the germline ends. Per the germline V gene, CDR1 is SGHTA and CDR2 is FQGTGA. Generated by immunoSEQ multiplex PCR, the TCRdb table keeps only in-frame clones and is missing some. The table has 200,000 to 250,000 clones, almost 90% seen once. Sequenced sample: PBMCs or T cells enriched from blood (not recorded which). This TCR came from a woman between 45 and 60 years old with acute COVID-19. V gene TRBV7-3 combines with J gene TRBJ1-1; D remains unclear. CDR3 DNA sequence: TGTGCCAGCAGCTGGGCGGGGAGCACTGAAGCTTTCTTT. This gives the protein CASSWAGSTEAFF.